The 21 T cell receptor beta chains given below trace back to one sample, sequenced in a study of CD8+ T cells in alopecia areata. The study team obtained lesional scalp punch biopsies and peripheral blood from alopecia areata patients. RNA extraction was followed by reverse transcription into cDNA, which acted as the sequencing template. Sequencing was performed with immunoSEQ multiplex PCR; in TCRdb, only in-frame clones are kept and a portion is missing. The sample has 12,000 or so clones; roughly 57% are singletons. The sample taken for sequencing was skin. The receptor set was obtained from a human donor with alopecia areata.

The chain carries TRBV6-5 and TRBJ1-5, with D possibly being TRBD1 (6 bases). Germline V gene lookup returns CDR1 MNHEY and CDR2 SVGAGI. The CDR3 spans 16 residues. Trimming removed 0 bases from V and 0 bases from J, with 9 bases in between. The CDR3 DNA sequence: TGTGCCAGCAGTTACTCACAGGGCTATAGCAATCAGCCCCAGCATTTT. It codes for CASSYSQGYSNQPQHF.

The CDR3, as DNA: TGTGCCAGCAGTTCCTCAGGGGTTTACGAGCAGTACTTC. Residues: CASSSSGVYEQYF. This chain joins TRBV6-5 and TRBJ2-7; D may be TRBD1 (6 bases). The CDR3 covers 13 residues. Per germline, CDR1 MNHEY and CDR2 SVGAGI. The V end lost 4 bases, the J end lost 4 bases, and 11 bases lay between the germline ends.

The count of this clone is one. The CDR3 DNA reads as TGTGCCAGCAGCTCATCAGGGGGCTTATTTAGAGACACCGGGGAGCTGTTTTTT. This codes for CASSSSGGLFRDTGELFF. The rearrangement uses TRBV9 and TRBJ2-2, with 8 bases fitting TRBD1. Germline values: CDR1 SGDLS, CDR2 YYNGEE. The CDR3 totals 18 residues. With 4 bases clipped from V and 3 bases from J, the junction kept 14 bases outside the gene matches.

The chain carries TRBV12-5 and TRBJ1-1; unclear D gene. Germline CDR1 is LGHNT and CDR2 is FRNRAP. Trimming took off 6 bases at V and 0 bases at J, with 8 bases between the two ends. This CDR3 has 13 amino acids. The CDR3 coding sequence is TGTGCTAGTGGCTCCTCCATGAACACTGAAGCTTTCTTT. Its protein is CASGSSMNTEAFF.

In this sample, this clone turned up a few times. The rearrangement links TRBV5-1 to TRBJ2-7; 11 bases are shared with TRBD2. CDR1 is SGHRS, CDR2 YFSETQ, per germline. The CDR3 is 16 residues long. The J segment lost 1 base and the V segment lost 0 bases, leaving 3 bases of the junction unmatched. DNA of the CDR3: TGCGCCAGCAGCTTGGGGGCTAGCGGGAGGTCCTACGAGCAGTACTTC. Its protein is CASSLGASGRSYEQYF.

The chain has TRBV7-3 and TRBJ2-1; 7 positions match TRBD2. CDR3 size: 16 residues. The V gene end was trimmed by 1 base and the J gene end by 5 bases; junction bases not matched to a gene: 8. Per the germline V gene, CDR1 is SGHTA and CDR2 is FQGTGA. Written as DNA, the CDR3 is TGTGCCAGCAGCTTAATTGGGTCGGGGGGACACAATGAGCAGTTCTTC. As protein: CASSLIGSGGHNEQFF.

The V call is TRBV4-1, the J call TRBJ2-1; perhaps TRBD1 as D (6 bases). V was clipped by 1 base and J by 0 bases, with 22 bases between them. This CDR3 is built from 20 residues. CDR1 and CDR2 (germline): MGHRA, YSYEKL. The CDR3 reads CASSQGRTDLSEISYNEQFF. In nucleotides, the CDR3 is TGCGCCAGCAGCCAAGGGAGGACAGACCTCTCCGAAATCTCCTACAATGAGCAGTTCTTC.

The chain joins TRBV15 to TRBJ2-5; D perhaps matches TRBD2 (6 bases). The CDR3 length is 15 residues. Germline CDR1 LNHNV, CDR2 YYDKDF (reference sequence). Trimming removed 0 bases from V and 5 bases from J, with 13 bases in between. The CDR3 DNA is TGTGCCACCAGCAGAGATATCGGGAGCTGGGAGACCCAGTACTTC. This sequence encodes CATSRDIGSWETQYF.

The CDR3 spells CASSLASYNEQFF. Here the CDR3 DNA reads TGTGCCAGCAGCTTGGCCTCCTACAATGAGCAGTTCTTC. This chain joins TRBV2 and TRBJ2-1, with D unclear. The CDR3 sequence is 13 residues long. V gave up 6 bases and J gave up 0 bases, with 6 bases separating them. Germline values: CDR1 SNHLY, CDR2 FYNNEI.

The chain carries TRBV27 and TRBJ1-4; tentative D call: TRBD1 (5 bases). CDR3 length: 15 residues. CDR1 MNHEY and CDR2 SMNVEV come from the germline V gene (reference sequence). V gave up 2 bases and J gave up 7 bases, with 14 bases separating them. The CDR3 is CASSLGDRVGEKLFF. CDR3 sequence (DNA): TGTGCCAGCAGTTTAGGGGACCGGGTTGGTGAAAAACTGTTTTTT.

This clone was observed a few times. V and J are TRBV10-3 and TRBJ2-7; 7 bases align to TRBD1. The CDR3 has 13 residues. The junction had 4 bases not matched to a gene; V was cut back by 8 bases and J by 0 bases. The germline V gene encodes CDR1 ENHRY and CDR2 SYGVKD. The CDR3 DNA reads TGTGCCATCGGACAGGCGAACTCCTACGAGCAGTACTTC. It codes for CAIGQANSYEQYF.

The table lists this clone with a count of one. CDR3 residues: CASRKDRNTGELFF. The CDR3 DNA reads as TGTGCCAGCAGGAAAGACAGGAACACCGGGGAGCTGTTTTTT. The chain recombines TRBV7-6 with TRBJ2-2, with D perhaps matching TRBD1 (5 bases). Germline CDR1 reads SGHVS; CDR2 reads FNYEAQ. This CDR3 is 14 amino acids long. Trimming took off 6 bases at V and 1 base at J, with 9 bases between the two ends.

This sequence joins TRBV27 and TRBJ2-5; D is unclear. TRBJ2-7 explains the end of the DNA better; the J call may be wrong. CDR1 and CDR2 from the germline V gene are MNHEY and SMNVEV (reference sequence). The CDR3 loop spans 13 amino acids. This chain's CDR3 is CASSLSVNYEQYF. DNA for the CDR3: TGTGCCAGCAGTTTATCTGTCAACTACGAGCAGTACTTC.

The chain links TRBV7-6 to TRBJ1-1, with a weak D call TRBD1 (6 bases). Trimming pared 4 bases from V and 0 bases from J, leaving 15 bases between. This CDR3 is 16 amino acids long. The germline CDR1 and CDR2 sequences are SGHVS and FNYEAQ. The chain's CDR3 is CASSSITGTMNTEAFF. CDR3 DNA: TGTGCCAGCAGCTCGATTACAGGGACAATGAACACTGAAGCTTTCTTT.

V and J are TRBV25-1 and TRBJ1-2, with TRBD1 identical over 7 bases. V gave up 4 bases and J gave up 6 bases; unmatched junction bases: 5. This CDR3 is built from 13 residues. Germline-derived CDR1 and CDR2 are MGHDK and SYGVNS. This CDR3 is CASSAQGEDGYTF. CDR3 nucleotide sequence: TGTGCCAGCAGTGCCCAGGGGGAAGATGGCTACACCTTC.

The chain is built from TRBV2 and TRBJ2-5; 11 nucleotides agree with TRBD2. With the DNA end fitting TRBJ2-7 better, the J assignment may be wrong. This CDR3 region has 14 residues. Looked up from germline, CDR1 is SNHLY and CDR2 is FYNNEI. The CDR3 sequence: CASTGTSGTYEQYF. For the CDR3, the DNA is TGTGCCAGCACCGGGACTAGCGGAACCTACGAGCAGTACTTC.

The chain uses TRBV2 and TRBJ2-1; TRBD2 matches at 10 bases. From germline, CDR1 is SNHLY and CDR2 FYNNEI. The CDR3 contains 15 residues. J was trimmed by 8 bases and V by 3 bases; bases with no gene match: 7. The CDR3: CASSDWSGRVYEQFF. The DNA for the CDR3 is TGTGCCAGCAGTGATTGGAGCGGGAGGGTTTATGAGCAGTTCTTC. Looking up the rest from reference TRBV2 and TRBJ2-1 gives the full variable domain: EPEVTQTPSHQVTQMGQEVILRCVPISNHLYFYWYRQILGQKVEFLVSFYNNEISEKSEIFDDQFSVERPDGSNFTLKIRSTKLEDSAMYFCASSDWSGRVYEQFFGPGTRLTVL.

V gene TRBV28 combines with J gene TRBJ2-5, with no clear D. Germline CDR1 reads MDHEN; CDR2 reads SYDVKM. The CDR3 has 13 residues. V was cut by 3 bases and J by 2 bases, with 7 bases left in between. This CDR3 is CASSFEMQETQYF. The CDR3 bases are TGTGCCAGCAGTTTCGAGATGCAAGAGACCCAGTACTTC.

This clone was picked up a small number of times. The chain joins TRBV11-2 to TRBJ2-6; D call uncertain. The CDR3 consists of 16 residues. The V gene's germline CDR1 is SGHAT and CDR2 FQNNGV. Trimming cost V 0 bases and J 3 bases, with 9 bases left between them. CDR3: CASSLDLGVGANVLTF. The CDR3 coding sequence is TGTGCCAGCAGCTTAGATCTGGGCGTTGGGGCCAACGTCCTGACTTTC.

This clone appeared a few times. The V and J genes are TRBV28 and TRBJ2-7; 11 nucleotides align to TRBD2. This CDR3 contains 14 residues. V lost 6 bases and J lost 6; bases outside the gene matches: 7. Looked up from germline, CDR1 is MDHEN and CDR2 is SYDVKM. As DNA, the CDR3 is TGTGCCAGCAGCAACGGGACTAGCGGCGTCGAGCAGTACTTC. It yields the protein CASSNGTSGVEQYF.

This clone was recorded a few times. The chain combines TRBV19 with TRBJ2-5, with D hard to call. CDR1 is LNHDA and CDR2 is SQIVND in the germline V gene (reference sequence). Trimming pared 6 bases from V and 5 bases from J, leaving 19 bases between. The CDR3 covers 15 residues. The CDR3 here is CASRLNSNSYETQYF. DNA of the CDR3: TGTGCCAGTAGATTGAACTCTAACTCTTACGAGACCCAGTACTTC.